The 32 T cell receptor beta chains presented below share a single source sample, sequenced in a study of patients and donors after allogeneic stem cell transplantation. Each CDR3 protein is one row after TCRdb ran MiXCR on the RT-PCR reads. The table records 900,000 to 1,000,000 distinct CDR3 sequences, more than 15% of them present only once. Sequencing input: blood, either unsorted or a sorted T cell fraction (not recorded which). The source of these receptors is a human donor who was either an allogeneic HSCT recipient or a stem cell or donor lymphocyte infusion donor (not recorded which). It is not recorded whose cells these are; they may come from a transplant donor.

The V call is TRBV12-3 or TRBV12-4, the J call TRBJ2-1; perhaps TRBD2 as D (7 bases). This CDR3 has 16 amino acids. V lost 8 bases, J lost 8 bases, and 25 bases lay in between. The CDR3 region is CASFAQGGSGPHEQFF. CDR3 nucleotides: TGTGCCAGCTTTGCCCAAGGGGGTAGCGGGCCCCATGAGCAGTTCTTC.

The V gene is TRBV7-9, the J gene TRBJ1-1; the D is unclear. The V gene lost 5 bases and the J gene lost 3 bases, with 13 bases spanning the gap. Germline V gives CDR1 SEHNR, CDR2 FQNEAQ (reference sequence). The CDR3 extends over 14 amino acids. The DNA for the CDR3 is TGTGCCAGCAGCCCGGAAGTGCCCCACACTGAAGCTTTCTTT. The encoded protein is CASSPEVPHTEAFF.

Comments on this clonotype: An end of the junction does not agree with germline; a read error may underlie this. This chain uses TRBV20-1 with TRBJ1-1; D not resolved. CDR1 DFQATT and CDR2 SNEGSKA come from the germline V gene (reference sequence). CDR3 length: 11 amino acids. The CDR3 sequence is CSASRNSEAFF. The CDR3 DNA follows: TGCAGTGCTAGTAGGAACTCTGAAGCTTTCTTT.

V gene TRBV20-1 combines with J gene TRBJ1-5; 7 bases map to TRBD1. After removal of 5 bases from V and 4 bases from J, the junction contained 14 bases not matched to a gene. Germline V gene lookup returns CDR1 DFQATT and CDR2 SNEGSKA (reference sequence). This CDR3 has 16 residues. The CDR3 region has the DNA TGCAGTGCTTACCGGGACAGTTTAGGAGAGAATCAGCCCCAGCATTTT. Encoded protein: CSAYRDSLGENQPQHF.

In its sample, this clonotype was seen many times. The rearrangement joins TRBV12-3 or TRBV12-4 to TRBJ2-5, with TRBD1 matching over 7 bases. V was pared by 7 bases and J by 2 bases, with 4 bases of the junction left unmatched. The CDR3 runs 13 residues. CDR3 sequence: CASTRTGQETQYF. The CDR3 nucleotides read TGTGCCAGCACCAGGACAGGTCAAGAGACCCAGTACTTC.

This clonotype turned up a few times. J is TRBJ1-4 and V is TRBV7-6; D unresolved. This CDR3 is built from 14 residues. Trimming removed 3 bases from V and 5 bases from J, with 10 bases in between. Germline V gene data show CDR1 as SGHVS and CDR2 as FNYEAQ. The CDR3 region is CASSFPGRNEKLFF. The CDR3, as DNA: TGTGCCAGCAGCTTCCCGGGGAGGAATGAAAAACTGTTTTTT.

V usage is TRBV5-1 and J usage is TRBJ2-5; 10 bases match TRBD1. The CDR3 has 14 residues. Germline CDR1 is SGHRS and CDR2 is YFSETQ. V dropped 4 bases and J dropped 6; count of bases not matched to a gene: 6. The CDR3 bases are TGCGCCAGCAGCCCGGGACAGGGGACGAAGACCCAGTACTTC. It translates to CASSPGQGTKTQYF.

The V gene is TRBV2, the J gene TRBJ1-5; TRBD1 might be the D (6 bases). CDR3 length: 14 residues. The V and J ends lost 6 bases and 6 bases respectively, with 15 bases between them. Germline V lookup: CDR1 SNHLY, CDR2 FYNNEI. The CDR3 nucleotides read TGTGCCAGCAGGGACACGTCAGGGGCTCAGCCCCAGCATTTT. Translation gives CASRDTSGAQPQHF.

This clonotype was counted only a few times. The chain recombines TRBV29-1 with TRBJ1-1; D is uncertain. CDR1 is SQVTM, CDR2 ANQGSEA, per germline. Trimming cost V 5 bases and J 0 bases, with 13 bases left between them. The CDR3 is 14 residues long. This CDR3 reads CSVRMILMNTEAFF. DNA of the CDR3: TGCAGCGTTCGAATGATCCTCATGAACACTGAAGCTTTCTTT.

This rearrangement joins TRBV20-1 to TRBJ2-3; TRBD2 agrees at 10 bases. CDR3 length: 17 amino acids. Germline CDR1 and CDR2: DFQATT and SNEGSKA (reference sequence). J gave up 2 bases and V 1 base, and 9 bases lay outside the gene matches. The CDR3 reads CSARGIIAGGLTDTQYF. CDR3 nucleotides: TGCAGTGCTAGAGGAATAATAGCGGGGGGACTCACAGATACGCAGTATTTT.

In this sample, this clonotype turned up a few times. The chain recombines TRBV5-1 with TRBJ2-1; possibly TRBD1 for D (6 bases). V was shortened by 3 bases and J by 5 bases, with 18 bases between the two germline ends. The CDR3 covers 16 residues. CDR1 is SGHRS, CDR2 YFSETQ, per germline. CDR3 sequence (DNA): TGCGCCAGCAGCTCCCGTCCCGGACAGCAAAACAATGAGCAGTTCTTC. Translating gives CASSSRPGQQNNEQFF.

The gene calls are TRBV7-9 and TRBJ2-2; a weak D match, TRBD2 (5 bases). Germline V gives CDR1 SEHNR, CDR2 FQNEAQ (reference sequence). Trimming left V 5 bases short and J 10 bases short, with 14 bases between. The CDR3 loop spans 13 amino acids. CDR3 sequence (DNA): TGTGCCAGCAGCCCTACGGGGTCCGCGGAGCTGTTTTTT. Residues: CASSPTGSAELFF.

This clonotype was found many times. The CDR3 DNA follows: TGCAGTGCTAGCCTAGCGGGGTACCAAGAGACCCAGTACTTC. This encodes CSASLAGYQETQYF. The V gene is TRBV20-1, the J gene TRBJ2-5; the match to TRBD2 covers 9 bases. The J segment lost 0 bases and the V segment lost 3 bases, leaving 2 bases of the junction unmatched. The CDR3 has 14 amino acids. Germline V gives CDR1 DFQATT, CDR2 SNEGSKA (reference sequence).

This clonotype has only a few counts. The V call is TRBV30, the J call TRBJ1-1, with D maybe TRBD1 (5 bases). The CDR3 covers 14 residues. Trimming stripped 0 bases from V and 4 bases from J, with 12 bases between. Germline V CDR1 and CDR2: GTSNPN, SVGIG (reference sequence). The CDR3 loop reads CAWSVLSRATEAFF. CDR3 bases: TGTGCCTGGAGTGTACTTAGCAGGGCCACTGAAGCTTTCTTT.

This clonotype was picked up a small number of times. In DNA, the CDR3 is TGTGCCAGCAGCGACTCCTACTCCTACGAGCAGTACTTC. This gives the protein CASSDSYSYEQYF. The J gene is TRBJ2-7, the V gene TRBV7-2, with no clear D. Germline V lookup: CDR1 SGHTA, CDR2 FQGNSA. This CDR3 spans 13 amino acids. V lost 5 bases to trimming and J lost 0 bases, with 8 bases between them.

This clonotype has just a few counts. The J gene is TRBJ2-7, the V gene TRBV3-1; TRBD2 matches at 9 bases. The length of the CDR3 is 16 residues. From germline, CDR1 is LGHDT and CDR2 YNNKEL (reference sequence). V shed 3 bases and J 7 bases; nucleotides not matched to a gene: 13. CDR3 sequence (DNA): TGTGCCAGCAGCCATTTACTCAGCGGGAGGCCGGGGGAGCAGTACTTC. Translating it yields CASSHLLSGRPGEQYF.

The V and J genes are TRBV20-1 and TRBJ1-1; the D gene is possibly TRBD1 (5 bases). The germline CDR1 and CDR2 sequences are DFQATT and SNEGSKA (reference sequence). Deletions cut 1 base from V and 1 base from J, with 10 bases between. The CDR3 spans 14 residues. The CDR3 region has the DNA TGCAGTGCTAGAGGTGTCAGGGAGAACACTGAAGCTTTCTTT. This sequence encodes CSARGVRENTEAFF.

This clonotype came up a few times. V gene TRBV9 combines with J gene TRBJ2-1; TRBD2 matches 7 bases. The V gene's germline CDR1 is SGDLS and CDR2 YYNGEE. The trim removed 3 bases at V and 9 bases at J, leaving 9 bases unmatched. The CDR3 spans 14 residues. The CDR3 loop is CASSGTSNWREQFF. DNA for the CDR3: TGTGCCAGCAGCGGGACTAGTAATTGGCGTGAGCAGTTCTTC.

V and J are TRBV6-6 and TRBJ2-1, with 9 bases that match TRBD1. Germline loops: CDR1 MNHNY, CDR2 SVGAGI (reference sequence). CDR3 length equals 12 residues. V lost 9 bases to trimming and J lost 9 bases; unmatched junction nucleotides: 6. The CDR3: CASGTGIREQFF. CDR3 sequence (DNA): TGTGCCAGTGGGACAGGGATACGTGAGCAGTTCTTC.

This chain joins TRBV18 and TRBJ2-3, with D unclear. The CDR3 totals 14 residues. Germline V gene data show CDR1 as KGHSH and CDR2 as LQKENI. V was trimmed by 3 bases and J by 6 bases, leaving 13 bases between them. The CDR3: CASSPRVVADTQYF. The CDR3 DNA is TGTGCCAGCTCACCCCGAGTGGTGGCGGATACGCAGTATTTT.

The CDR3 DNA sequence: TGCGCCAGCAGCCAAGATCCGACGCTTGGAAACACCATATATTTT. Protein product: CASSQDPTLGNTIYF. The chain recombines TRBV4-1 with TRBJ1-3; D uncertain. V was cut by 0 bases and J by 3 bases, with 9 bases left in between. This CDR3 is built from 15 residues. Germline V CDR1 and CDR2: MGHRA, YSYEKL.

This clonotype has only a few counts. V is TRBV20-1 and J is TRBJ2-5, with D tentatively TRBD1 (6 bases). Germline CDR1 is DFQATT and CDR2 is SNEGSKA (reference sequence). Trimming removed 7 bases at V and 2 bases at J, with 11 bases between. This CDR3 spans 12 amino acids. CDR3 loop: CSVQDSQETQYF. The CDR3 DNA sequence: TGCAGTGTTCAGGACAGTCAAGAGACCCAGTACTTC.

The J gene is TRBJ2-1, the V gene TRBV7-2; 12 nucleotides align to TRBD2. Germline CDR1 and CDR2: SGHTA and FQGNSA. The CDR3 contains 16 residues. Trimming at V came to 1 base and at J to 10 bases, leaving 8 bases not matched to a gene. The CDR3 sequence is CASSLVPSGGAGEQFF. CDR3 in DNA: TGTGCCAGCAGCTTAGTTCCTAGCGGGGGGGCAGGAGAGCAGTTCTTC.

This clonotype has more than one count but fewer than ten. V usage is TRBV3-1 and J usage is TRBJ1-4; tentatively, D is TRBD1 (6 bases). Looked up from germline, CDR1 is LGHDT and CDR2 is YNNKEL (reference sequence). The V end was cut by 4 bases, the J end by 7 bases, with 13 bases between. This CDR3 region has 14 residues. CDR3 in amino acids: CASSLTGPGEKLFF. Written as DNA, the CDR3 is TGTGCCAGCAGCCTGACAGGTCCAGGTGAAAAACTGTTTTTT.

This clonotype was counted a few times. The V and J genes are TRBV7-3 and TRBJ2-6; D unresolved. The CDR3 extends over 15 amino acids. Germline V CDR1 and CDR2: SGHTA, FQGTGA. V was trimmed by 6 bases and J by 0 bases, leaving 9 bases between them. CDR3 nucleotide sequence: TGTGCCAGCAGTTTACAGCCCTCTGGGGCCAACGTCCTGACTTTC. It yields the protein CASSLQPSGANVLTF. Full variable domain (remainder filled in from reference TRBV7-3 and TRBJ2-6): GAGVSQTPSNKVTEKGKYVELRCDPISGHTALYWYRQSLGQGPEFLIYFQGTGAADDSGLPNDRFFAVRPEGSVSTLKIQRTERGDSAVYLCASSLQPSGANVLTFGAGSRLTVL.

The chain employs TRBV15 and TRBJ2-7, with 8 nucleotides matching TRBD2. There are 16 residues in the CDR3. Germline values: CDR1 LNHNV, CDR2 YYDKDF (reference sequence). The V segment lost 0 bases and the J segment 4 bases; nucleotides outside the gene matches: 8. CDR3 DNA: TGTGCCACCAGCAGAGATCGGGGCGGGAGGACTTACGAGCAGTACTTC. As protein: CATSRDRGGRTYEQYF.

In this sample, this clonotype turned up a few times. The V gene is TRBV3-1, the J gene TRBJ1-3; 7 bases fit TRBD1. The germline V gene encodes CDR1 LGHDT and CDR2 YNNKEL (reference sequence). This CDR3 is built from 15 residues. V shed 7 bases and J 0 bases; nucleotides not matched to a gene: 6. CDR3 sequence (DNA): TGTGCCAGCAAACCGGGGACAGCCTCTGGAAACACCATATATTTT. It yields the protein CASKPGTASGNTIYF.

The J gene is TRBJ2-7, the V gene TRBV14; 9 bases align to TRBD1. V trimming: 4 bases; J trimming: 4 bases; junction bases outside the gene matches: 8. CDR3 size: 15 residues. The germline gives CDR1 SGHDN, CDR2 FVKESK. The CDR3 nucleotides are TGTGCCAGCAGCCCAACGGACAGGGGTGTTTACGAGCAGTACTTC. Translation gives CASSPTDRGVYEQYF.

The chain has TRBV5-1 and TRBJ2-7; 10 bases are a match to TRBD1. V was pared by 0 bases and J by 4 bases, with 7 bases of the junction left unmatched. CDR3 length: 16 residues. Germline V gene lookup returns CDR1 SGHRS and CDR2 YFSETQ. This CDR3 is CASSLGARDRGYEQYF. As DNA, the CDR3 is TGCGCCAGCAGCTTGGGGGCAAGGGACAGGGGATACGAGCAGTACTTC.

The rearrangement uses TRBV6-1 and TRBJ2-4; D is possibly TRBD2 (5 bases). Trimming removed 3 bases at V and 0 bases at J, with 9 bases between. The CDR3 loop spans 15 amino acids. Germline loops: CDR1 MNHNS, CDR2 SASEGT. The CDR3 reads CASSDPSLAKNIQYF. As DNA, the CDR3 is TGTGCCAGCAGTGATCCTAGCTTAGCCAAAAACATTCAGTACTTC.

This CDR3 is CASRQRNTEAFF. The CDR3 nucleotides are TGTGCCAGCCGCCAGCGGAACACTGAAGCTTTCTTT. The V gene is TRBV28, the J gene TRBJ1-1; D gene unclear. The CDR3 consists of 12 residues. Trimming took off 8 bases at V and 1 base at J, with 8 bases between the two ends. Germline V lookup: CDR1 MDHEN, CDR2 SYDVKM.

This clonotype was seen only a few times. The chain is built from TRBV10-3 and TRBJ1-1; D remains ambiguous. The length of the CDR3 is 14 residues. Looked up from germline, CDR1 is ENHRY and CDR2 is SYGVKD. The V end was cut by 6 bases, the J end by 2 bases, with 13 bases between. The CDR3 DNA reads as TGTGCCATCAGACAGACCGCGAACAACACTGAAGCTTTCTTT. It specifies CAIRQTANNTEAFF.